The clone carrying this T cell receptor beta chain was seen only a few times. Antigen unknown. Trimming left V 3 bases short and J 5 bases short, with 17 bases between. Germline-derived CDR1 and CDR2 are SGDLS and YYNGEE. The CDR3 has 16 residues. During its preparation, the TCRbeta library received unique molecular identifiers. Each CDR3 protein gets one entry after TCRdb re-called the PCR reads with MiXCR. The sample yields around 190,000 distinct CDR3 sequences, approximately 6.9% seen once. The sample originates from a study of T-cell reconstitution after alpha-beta-depleted transplantation in children. Findings and caveats of the study: Counts and diversity of T cells one year after transplant came mostly from newly produced T cells.

The clonotype was recovered from a boy aged 2-9 years with acute lymphoblastic leukemia, due to receive a stem cell transplant. This material consisted of PBMCs, taken before TCRalphabeta/CD19-depleted stem cell transplant. The J gene is TRBJ1-4, the V gene TRBV9; D is possibly TRBD1 (6 bases). CDR3 protein: CASSDGNRAPNEKLFF. Here the CDR3 DNA reads TGTGCCAGCAGCGACGGAAACAGGGCTCCGAATGAAAAACTGTTTTTT.